This T cell receptor (beta chain) originates from a study of cytomegalovirus exposure and HLA in healthy donors. Study-wide results and caveats: Sequencing likely caused a cluster of highly shared sequence variants. Prediction of most subjects' HLA-A and HLA-B alleles by TCR beta sequences was reportedly accurate.

To note about this clone: Its antigen is unknown.

Trimming left V 7 bases short and J 0 bases short, with 14 bases between. The CDR3 is 15 amino acids. The V gene's germline CDR1 is SGHAT and CDR2 FQNNGV. Use of 60 Vbeta and 13 Jbeta primers characterized the PCR. Profiling relied on immunoSEQ multiplex PCR, and the TCRdb table lists in-frame clones only, not all of them. Of about 130,000 clones listed, 75% to 80% are singletons. The source material was PBMCs. J is TRBJ2-3 and V is TRBV11-2; possible D gene TRBD2, 5 bases. The TCR sequence derives from a male donor in good health and CMV-seronegative. Here the CDR3 reads CASTTTGYSTDTQYF. The CDR3 DNA reads TGTGCCAGCACCACCACGGGGTATAGCACAGATACGCAGTATTTT. The full variable domain, with the rest looked up from reference TRBV11-2 and TRBJ2-3, is EAGVAQSPRYKIIEKRQSVAFWCNPISGHATLYWYQQILGQGPKLLIQFQNNGVVDDSQLPKDRFSAERLKGVDSTLKIQPAKLEDSAVYLCASTTTGYSTDTQYFGPGTRLTVL.